These 18 T cell receptor beta chains share one sample of origin, sequenced in a study of CD8 T cells in ankylosing spondylitis. TCRdb redid the calling of the 5' RACE reads with MiXCR, one entry per CDR3 protein. The table includes a few hundred thousand distinct CDR3 sequences, approximately 24% detected once. Sequences were obtained from blood, either unsorted or a sorted T cell fraction (not recorded which). The receptor source for this set is a male donor with ankylosing spondylitis or in good health (not recorded which).

This chain links TRBV5-6 with TRBJ2-7; 9 bases fit TRBD2. Germline lookup yields CDR1 SGHDT and CDR2 YYEEEE. The CDR3 contains 11 residues. J gave up 6 bases and V 5 bases, and 0 bases lay outside the gene matches. As DNA, the CDR3 is TGTGCCAGCAGACTAGCGGGCGAGCAGTACTTC. Protein: CASRLAGEQYF.

The chain has TRBV10-3 and TRBJ2-3; 9 nucleotides match TRBD2. The germline gives CDR1 ENHRY, CDR2 SYGVKD. The CDR3 runs 14 residues. CDR3 bases: TGTGCTTCTAGCGGGGAGACTAGCACAGATACGCAGTATTTT. It translates to CASSGETSTDTQYF.

The CDR3 DNA sequence: TGTGCCAGCAGCCCTTTAGACAGGGCCTTGAATTCACCCCTCCACTTT. It encodes CASSPLDRALNSPLHF. The V and J genes are TRBV7-6 and TRBJ1-6, with TRBD1 matching 7 bases. Germline CDR1 is SGHVS and CDR2 is FNYEAQ. This CDR3 comprises 16 residues. J lost 7 bases, V lost 5 bases, and 11 bases had no gene match.

The sample holds a few counts of this clonotype. The rearrangement uses TRBV7-3 and TRBJ2-2; no clear D. The CDR3 is 15 residues long. Germline V CDR1 and CDR2: SGHTA, FQGTGA. Trimming removed 2 bases from V and 5 bases from J, with 12 bases in between. The CDR3 coding sequence is TGTGCCAGCAGCTTAGGCCGGCCAGAGACCGGGGAGCTGTTTTTT. Amino acid sequence: CASSLGRPETGELFF.

This rearrangement joins TRBV6-5 to TRBJ2-3, with a weak D call TRBD2 (5 bases). The ends were cut back, 4 bases at V and 4 bases at J, with 9 bases in the middle. The germline gives CDR1 MNHEY, CDR2 SVGAGI. This CDR3 spans 13 amino acids. The CDR3 nucleotides are TGTGCCAGCAGTTTAACTAGTTCAGATACGCAGTATTTT. This codes for CASSLTSSDTQYF.

This clonotype has a count of ten or more. V usage is TRBV5-1 and J usage is TRBJ2-6; D is unresolved. The V end was cut by 4 bases, the J end by 0 bases, with 8 bases between. The CDR3 has 15 amino acids. Per the germline V gene, CDR1 is SGHRS and CDR2 is YFSETQ. CDR3 sequence (DNA): TGCGCCAGCAGCCCCCCTAGCTCTGGGGCCAACGTCCTGACTTTC. This translates into CASSPPSSGANVLTF.

The gene calls are TRBV3-1 and TRBJ2-7; D is unresolved. Germline CDR1 LGHDT, CDR2 YNNKEL (reference sequence). This CDR3 spans 13 amino acids. V was shortened by 2 bases and J by 0 bases, with 5 bases between the two germline ends. The DNA for the CDR3 is TGTGCCAGCAGCCAAAAGATCTCCTACGAGCAGTACTTC. This translates into CASSQKISYEQYF.

V gene TRBV11-2 combines with J gene TRBJ2-3; D might be TRBD2 (5 bases). CDR3 length equals 14 residues. Germline CDR1 reads SGHAT; CDR2 reads FQNNGV. Trimming shortened V by 10 bases and J by 4 bases, and 18 bases separated the two germline ends. The chain's CDR3 is CATTDSIPPDTQYF. CDR3 bases: TGTGCCACAACGGACTCAATACCCCCAGATACGCAGTATTTT.

This clonotype was counted between two and nine times. The V gene is TRBV20-1, the J gene TRBJ1-4; perhaps TRBD1 as D (5 bases). This CDR3 contains 13 residues. The germline V and J ends were trimmed by 0 bases and 8 bases, with 10 bases remaining between them. Germline values: CDR1 DFQATT, CDR2 SNEGSKA (reference sequence). CDR3 in DNA: TGCAGTGCTAGAGAGGGGGTTGGAGAAAAACTGTTTTTT. Translating it yields CSAREGVGEKLFF.

This clonotype showed up many times. The chain combines TRBV4-1 with TRBJ2-2; 12 bases fit TRBD2. The junction had 7 bases not matched to a gene; V was cut back by 3 bases and J by 5 bases. Germline V gene lookup returns CDR1 MGHRA and CDR2 YSYEKL. The CDR3 loop spans 17 amino acids. In nucleotides, the CDR3 is TGCGCCAGCAGCCACCCACTAGCGGGGGGCGGAACCGGGGAGCTGTTTTTT. Translation: CASSHPLAGGGTGELFF.

This clonotype was seen many times. V gene TRBV20-1 combines with J gene TRBJ2-5; D is possibly TRBD2 (5 bases). The CDR3 has 15 amino acids. Germline V gives CDR1 DFQATT, CDR2 SNEGSKA (reference sequence). V shed 5 bases and J shed 1 base, with 17 bases lying between them. The CDR3 loop is CSAGPKTTLQETQYF. Written as DNA, the CDR3 is TGCAGTGCTGGACCCAAGACTACTCTCCAAGAGACCCAGTACTTC.

V gene TRBV27 combines with J gene TRBJ2-3; 10 bases are a match to TRBD1. Germline values: CDR1 MNHEY, CDR2 SMNVEV (reference sequence). V lost 6 bases to trimming and J lost 6 bases; unmatched junction nucleotides: 15. The CDR3 extends over 17 amino acids. As DNA, the CDR3 is TGTGCCAGCAGACTTCACGCCCCGGGACAGGGGTCTGATACGCAGTATTTT. Amino acids: CASRLHAPGQGSDTQYF.

The CDR3 loop is CASSLGRIPPGGTDTQYF. The DNA for the CDR3 is TGTGCCAGCAGCCTAGGACGCATTCCGCCTGGAGGCACAGATACGCAGTATTTT. The rearrangement uses TRBV4-2 and TRBJ2-3; D gene uncertain. V lost 4 bases to trimming and J lost 1 base, with 21 bases between them. Germline lookup yields CDR1 LGHNA and CDR2 YNFKEQ. The CDR3 is 18 amino acids.

The V gene is TRBV20-1, the J gene TRBJ2-7; TRBD1 might be the D (6 bases). The germline CDR1 and CDR2 sequences are DFQATT and SNEGSKA (reference sequence). Deletions cut 2 bases from V and 7 bases from J, with 15 bases between. The CDR3 is 13 amino acids. CDR3 protein: CSARQGFLSEQYF. The CDR3 bases are TGCAGTGCTAGACAGGGGTTTCTTAGTGAGCAGTACTTC.

Ten or more counts support this clonotype. This sequence joins TRBV3-1 and TRBJ2-7; D perhaps matches TRBD2 (6 bases). V was shortened by 2 bases and J by 5 bases, with 13 bases between the two germline ends. Germline loops: CDR1 LGHDT, CDR2 YNNKEL (reference sequence). The CDR3 spans 14 residues. CDR3 DNA sequence: TGTGCCAGCAGCCAAAAGGGAGGTTCCAACGAGCAGTACTTC. Translation gives CASSQKGGSNEQYF.

The sample holds a few counts of this clonotype. This chain uses TRBV12-3 or TRBV12-4 with TRBJ2-7; 7 nucleotides align to TRBD1. The CDR3 spans 16 residues. J lost 0 bases, V lost 3 bases, and 8 bases had no gene match. CDR3 coding DNA: TGTGCCAGCAGTTTCAACTCAGGGACAGTCTCCTACGAGCAGTACTTC. It specifies CASSFNSGTVSYEQYF.

This chain uses TRBV28 with TRBJ2-5; TRBD1 might be the D (6 bases). V lost 5 bases, J lost 2 bases, and 12 bases lay in between. The CDR3 extends over 14 amino acids. Germline V gene lookup returns CDR1 MDHEN and CDR2 SYDVKM. This CDR3 reads CASSLRTVQETQYF. As DNA, the CDR3 is TGTGCCAGCAGTCTTAGGACAGTGCAAGAGACCCAGTACTTC.

This clonotype was seen repeatedly, ten times or more. The chain recombines TRBV4-1 with TRBJ2-3, with a possible D match to TRBD1 (6 bases). V lost 1 base to trimming and J lost 0 bases, with 14 bases between them. This CDR3 comprises 17 residues. Germline CDR1 MGHRA, CDR2 YSYEKL. CDR3 region: CASSQVGWQGSTDTQYF. The CDR3 DNA follows: TGCGCCAGCAGCCAAGTAGGCTGGCAGGGGAGCACAGATACGCAGTATTTT.